These 9 T cell receptor beta chains came from one sample sequenced in a study of T-cell memory formation after mild COVID-19. Each CDR3 protein is one row after TCRdb ran MiXCR on the 5' RACE reads. The repertoire holds about 340,000 distinct CDR3 sequences, with about 16% as singletons. The sample consisted of PBMCs or a T cell subset sorted from them (not recorded which). Receptors were obtained from a man between 18 and 35 years old who had mild COVID-19 (a few samples of this study predate the infection). Cell type and time point are not known.

V is TRBV7-8 and J is TRBJ2-2; 9 bases fit TRBD1. The germline V gene encodes CDR1 SGHVS and CDR2 FQNEAQ. The V gene end was trimmed by 7 bases and the J gene end by 4 bases; junction bases not matched to a gene: 10. CDR3 length: 16 amino acids. CDR3 coding DNA: TGTGCCAGCACCCGGGACAGGGTACGAGGCACCGGGGAGCTGTTTTTT. Its protein product is CASTRDRVRGTGELFF.

This clonotype appeared many times. The chain is built from TRBV4-3 and TRBJ2-1; TRBD2 matches at 7 bases. This CDR3 has 15 residues. CDR1 is LGHNA, CDR2 YSLEER, per germline. The J segment lost 9 bases and the V segment lost 0 bases, leaving 8 bases of the junction unmatched. The chain's CDR3 is CASSQDSSGGTEQFF. The CDR3, as DNA: TGCGCCAGCAGCCAAGACAGTTCGGGGGGTACTGAGCAGTTCTTC.

This clonotype was seen more than once but under ten times. The CDR3 reads CASSYLRGGSTDTQYF. As DNA, the CDR3 is TGTGCCAGCAGCTACCTCAGGGGGGGGTCCACAGATACGCAGTATTTT. The chain recombines TRBV21-1 with TRBJ2-3; the table's D call TRBD1 went unverified against the DNA. TRBV21-1 is tagged as a pseudogene. The CDR3 loop spans 16 amino acids.

This clonotype has just a few counts. The V gene is TRBV6-6, the J gene TRBJ1-6, with TRBD1 as a possible D gene (6 bases). This CDR3 is 15 amino acids long. Germline V gene lookup returns CDR1 MNHNY and CDR2 SVGAGI (reference sequence). With 6 bases removed from V and 0 bases from J, the gap between germline ends came to 9 bases. CDR3 nucleotides: TGTGCCAGCAGAGGACAGAGCTCCTATAATTCACCCCTCCACTTT. Its translation is CASRGQSSYNSPLHF.

DNA for the CDR3: TGTGCCAGCACCTGGACGGTACGAACTAGCACAGATACGCAGTATTTT. Its protein product is CASTWTVRTSTDTQYF. The rearrangement links TRBV7-9 to TRBJ2-3; D unresolved. In germline, CDR1 is SEHNR, CDR2 FQNEAQ (reference sequence). The CDR3 totals 16 residues. The V end lost 7 bases, the J end lost 0 bases, and 17 bases lay between the germline ends.

The chain links TRBV5-4 to TRBJ1-2; 9 nucleotides agree with TRBD1. This CDR3 is 16 amino acids long. V shed 4 bases and J 2 bases; nucleotides not matched to a gene: 9. The germline CDR1 and CDR2 sequences are SGHNT and YYREEE (reference sequence). The DNA of the CDR3 is TGTGCCAGCAGCCCCGTTGTCGGGACAGGGAACTATGGCTACACCTTC. It translates to CASSPVVGTGNYGYTF.

The V and J genes are TRBV19 and TRBJ1-5; D possibly corresponds to TRBD1 (6 bases). Germline CDR1 and CDR2: LNHDA and SQIVND (reference sequence). The CDR3 covers 15 residues. Trimming removed 2 bases from V and 5 bases from J, with 13 bases in between. In DNA, the CDR3 is TGTGCCAGTAGTATATTGGACAGTTACCATCAGCCCCAGCATTTT. It codes for CASSILDSYHQPQHF.

CDR3 in DNA: TGTGCCAGCGGGACGCCGGGGACCAGGGGGAAGCCCCAGCATTTT. It codes for CASGTPGTRGKPQHF. This chain joins TRBV12-3 or TRBV12-4 and TRBJ1-5; 7 bases match TRBD1. J was trimmed by 8 bases and V by 8 bases; bases with no gene match: 15. The CDR3 contains 15 residues.

V and J are TRBV6-1 and TRBJ2-7, with a tentative D call TRBD2 (5 bases). The CDR3 has 14 amino acids. Germline CDR1 and CDR2: MNHNS and SASEGT. The V gene lost 5 bases and the J gene lost 2 bases, with 13 bases spanning the gap. CDR3: CASSQRTPPYEQYF. The CDR3 DNA is TGTGCCAGCAGTCAGAGGACTCCTCCCTACGAGCAGTACTTC.